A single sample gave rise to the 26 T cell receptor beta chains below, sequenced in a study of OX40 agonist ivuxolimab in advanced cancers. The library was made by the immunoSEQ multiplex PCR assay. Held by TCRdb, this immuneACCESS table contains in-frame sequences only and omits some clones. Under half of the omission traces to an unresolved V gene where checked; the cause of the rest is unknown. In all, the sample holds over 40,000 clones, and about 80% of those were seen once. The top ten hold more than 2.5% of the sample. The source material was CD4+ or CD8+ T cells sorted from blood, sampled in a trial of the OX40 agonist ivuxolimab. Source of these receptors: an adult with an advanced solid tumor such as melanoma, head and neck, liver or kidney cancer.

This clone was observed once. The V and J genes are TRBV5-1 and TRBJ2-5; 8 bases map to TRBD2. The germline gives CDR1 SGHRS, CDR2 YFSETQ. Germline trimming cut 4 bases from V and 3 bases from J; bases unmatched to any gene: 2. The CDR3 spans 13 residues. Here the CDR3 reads CASSPGGEETQYF. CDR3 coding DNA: TGCGCCAGCAGCCCGGGGGGGGAAGAGACCCAGTACTTC. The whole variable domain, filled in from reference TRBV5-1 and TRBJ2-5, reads KAGVTQTPRYLIKTRGQQVTLSCSPISGHRSVSWYQQTPGQGLQFLFEYFSETQRNKGNFPGRFSGRQFSNSRSEMNVSTLELGDSALYLCASSPGGEETQYFGPGTRLLVL.

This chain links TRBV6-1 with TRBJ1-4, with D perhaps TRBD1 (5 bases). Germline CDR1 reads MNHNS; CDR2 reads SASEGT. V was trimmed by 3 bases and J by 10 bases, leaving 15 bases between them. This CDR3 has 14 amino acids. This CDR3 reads CASSDRAGIRKLFF. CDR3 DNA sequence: TGTGCCAGCAGTGACAGGGCAGGGATCCGAAAACTGTTTTTT.

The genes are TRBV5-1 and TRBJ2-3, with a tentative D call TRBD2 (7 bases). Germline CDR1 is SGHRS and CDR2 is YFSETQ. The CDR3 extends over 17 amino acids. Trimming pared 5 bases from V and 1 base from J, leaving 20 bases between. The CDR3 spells CASSIGGTNYRTDTQYF. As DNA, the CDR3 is TGCGCCAGCAGTATAGGGGGGACTAACTATCGCACAGATACGCAGTATTTT.

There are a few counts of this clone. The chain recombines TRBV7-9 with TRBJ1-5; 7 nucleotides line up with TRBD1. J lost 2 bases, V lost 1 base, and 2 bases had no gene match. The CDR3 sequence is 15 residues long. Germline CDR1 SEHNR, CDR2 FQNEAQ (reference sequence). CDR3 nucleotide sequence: TGTGCCAGCAGCTTAGATGGACAGGGCAATCAGCCCCAGCATTTT. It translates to CASSLDGQGNQPQHF.

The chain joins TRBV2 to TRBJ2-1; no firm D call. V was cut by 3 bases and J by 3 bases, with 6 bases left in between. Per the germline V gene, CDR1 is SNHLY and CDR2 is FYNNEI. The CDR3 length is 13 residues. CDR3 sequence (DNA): TGTGCCAGCAGTGATATAGGCTACAATGAGCAGTTCTTC. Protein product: CASSDIGYNEQFF.

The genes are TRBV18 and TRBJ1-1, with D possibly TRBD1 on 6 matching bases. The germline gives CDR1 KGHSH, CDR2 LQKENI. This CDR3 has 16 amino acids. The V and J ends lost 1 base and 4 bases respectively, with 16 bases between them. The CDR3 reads CASSPQQGIVSTEAFF. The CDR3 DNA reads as TGTGCCAGCTCACCACAACAGGGAATTGTCTCCACTGAAGCTTTCTTT.

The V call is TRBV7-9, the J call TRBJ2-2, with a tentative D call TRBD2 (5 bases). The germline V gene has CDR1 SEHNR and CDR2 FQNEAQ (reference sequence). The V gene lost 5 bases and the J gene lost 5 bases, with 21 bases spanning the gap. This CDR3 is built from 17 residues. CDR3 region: CASSPSGIVGLTGELFF. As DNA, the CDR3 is TGTGCCAGCAGCCCCTCCGGGATAGTCGGGCTAACCGGGGAGCTGTTTTTT.

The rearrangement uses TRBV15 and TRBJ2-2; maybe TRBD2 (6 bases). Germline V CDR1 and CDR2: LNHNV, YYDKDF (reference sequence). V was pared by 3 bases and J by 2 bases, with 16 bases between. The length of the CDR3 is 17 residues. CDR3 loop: CATSRGDGGPNTGELFF. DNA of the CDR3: TGTGCCACCAGCAGGGGCGACGGGGGACCCAACACCGGGGAGCTGTTTTTT.

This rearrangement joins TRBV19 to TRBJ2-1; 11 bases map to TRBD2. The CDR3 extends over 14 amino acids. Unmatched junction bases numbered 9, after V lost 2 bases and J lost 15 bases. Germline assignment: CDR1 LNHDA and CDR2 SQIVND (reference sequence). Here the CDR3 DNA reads TGTGCCAGTAGTATACCCCTGACTAGCGGGGCTCGGTTCTTC. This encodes CASSIPLTSGARFF. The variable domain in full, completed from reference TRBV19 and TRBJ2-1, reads DGGITQSPKYLFRKEGQNVTLSCEQNLNHDAMYWYRQDPGQGLRLIYYSQIVNDFQKGDIAEGYSVSREKKESFPLTVTSAQKNPTAFYLCASSIPLTSGARFFGPGTRLTVL.

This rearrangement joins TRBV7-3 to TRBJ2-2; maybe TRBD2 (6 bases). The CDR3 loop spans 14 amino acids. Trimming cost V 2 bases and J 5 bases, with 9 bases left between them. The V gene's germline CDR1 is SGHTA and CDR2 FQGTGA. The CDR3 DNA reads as TGTGCCAGCAGCTTAGGGGGAGGTACCGGGGAGCTGTTTTTT. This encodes CASSLGGGTGELFF.

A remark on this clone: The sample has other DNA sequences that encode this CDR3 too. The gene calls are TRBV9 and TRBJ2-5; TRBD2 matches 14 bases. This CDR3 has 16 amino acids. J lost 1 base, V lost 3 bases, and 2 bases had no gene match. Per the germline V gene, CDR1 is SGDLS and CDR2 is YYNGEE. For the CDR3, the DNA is TGTGCCAGCAGCGCTGGACTAGCGGGGGGCCAAGAGACCCAGTACTTC. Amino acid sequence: CASSAGLAGGQETQYF.

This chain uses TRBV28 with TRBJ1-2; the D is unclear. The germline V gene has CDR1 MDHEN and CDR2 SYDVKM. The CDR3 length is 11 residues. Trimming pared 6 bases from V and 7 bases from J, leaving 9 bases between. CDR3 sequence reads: CASSNEVGYTF. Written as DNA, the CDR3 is TGTGCCAGCAGCAATGAGGTTGGCTACACCTTC.

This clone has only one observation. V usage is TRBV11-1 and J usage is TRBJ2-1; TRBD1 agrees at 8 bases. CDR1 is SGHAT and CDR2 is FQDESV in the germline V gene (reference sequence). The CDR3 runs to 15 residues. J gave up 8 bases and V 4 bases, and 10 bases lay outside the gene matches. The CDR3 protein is CASSSGTGRVDEQFF. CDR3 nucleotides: TGTGCCAGCAGCTCCGGGACAGGTCGCGTAGATGAGCAGTTCTTC.

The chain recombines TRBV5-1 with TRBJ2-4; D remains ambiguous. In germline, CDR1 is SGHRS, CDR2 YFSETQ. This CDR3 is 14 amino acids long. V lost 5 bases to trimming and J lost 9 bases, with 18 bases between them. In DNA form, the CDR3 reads TGCGCCAGCAGAGAGTCCTCCAAACTCGGCATTCAGTACTTC. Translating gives CASRESSKLGIQYF.

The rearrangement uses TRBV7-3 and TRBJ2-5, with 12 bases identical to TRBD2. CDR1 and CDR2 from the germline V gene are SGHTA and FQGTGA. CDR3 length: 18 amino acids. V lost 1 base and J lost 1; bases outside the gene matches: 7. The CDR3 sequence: CASSLRGLAGGIQETQYF. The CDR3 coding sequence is TGTGCCAGCAGCTTAAGAGGCCTAGCGGGGGGGATCCAAGAGACCCAGTACTTC.

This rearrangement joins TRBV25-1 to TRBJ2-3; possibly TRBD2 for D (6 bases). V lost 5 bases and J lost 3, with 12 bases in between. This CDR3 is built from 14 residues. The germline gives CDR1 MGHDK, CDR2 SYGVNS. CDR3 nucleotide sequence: TGTGCCAGCAGTAGCAGGAGGGTAACAGATACGCAGTATTTT. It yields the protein CASSSRRVTDTQYF.

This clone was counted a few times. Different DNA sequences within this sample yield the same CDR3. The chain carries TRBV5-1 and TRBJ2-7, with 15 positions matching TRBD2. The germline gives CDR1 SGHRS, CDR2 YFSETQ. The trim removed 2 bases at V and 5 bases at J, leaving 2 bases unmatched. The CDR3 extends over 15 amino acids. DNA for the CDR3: TGCGCCAGCAGCTTCGGACTAGCGGGGGGGGACGAGCAGTACTTC. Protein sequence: CASSFGLAGGDEQYF.

DNA for the CDR3: TGTGCCATCAGTGGAGAGATTAGCAATCAGCCCCAGCATTTT. Amino acids: CAISGEISNQPQHF. The chain uses TRBV10-3 and TRBJ1-5, with D unclear. Trimming stripped 4 bases from V and 0 bases from J, with 7 bases between. Germline lookup yields CDR1 ENHRY and CDR2 SYGVKD. The CDR3 runs 14 residues.

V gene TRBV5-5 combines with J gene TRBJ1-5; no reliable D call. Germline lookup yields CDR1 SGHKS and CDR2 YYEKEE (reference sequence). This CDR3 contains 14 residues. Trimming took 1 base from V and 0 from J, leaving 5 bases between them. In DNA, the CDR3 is TGTGCCAGCAGCTTGACCGGTAGCAATCAGCCCCAGCATTTT. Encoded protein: CASSLTGSNQPQHF. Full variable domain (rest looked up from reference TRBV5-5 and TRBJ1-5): DAGVTQSPTHLIKTRGQQVTLRCSPISGHKSVSWYQQVLGQGPQFIFQYYEKEERGRGNFPDRFSARQFPNYSSELNVNALLLGDSALYLCASSLTGSNQPQHFGDGTRLSIL.

CDR3 region: CASSEIAYEQYF. As DNA, the CDR3 is TGTGCCAGCAGCGAAATAGCTTACGAGCAGTACTTC. The chain joins TRBV6-1 to TRBJ2-7; D is uncertain. The CDR3 extends over 12 amino acids. Germline values: CDR1 MNHNS, CDR2 SASEGT. V was cut by 6 bases and J by 4 bases, with 10 bases left in between.

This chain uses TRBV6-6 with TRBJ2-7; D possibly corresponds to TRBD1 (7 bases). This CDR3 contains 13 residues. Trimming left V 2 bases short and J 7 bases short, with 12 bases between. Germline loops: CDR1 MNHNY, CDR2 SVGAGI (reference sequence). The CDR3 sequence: CASSYAGGNEQYF. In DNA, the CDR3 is TGTGCCAGCAGTTACGCAGGGGGGAATGAGCAGTACTTC.

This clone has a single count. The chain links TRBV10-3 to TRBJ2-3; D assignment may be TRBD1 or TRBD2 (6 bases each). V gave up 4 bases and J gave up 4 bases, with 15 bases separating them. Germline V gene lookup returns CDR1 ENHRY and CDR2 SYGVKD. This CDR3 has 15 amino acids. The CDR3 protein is CAISGWGAPADTQYF. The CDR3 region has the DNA TGTGCCATCAGTGGCTGGGGGGCCCCGGCAGATACGCAGTATTTT.

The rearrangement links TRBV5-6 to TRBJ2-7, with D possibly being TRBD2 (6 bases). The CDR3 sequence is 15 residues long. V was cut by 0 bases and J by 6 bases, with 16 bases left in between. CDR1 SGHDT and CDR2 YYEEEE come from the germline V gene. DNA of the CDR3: TGTGCCAGCAGCTTGGGTGGCCAGGGAGGTGGCGAGCAGTACTTC. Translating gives CASSLGGQGGGEQYF.

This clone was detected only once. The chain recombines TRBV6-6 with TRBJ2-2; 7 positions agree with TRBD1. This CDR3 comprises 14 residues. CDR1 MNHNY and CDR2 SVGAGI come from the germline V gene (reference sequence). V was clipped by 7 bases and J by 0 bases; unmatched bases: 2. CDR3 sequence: CASKGGANTGELFF. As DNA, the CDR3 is TGTGCCAGCAAAGGGGGCGCGAACACCGGGGAGCTGTTTTTT.

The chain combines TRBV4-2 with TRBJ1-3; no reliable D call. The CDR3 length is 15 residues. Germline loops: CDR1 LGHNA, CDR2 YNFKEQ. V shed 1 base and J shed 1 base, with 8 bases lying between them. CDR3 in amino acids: CASSQVQSSGNTIYF. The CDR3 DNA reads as TGTGCCAGCAGCCAAGTACAGTCGTCTGGAAACACCATATATTTT.

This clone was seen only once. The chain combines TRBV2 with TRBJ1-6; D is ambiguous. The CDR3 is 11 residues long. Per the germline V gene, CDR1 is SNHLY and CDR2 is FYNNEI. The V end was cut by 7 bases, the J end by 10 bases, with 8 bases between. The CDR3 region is CASTYSSPLHF. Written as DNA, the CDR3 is TGTGCCAGCACGTACAGCTCACCCCTCCACTTT.